This is a list of T cell receptor beta chains from one sample in a study of a mutant IDH1 vaccine in newly diagnosed glioma. This table comes from immunoSEQ multiplex PCR, and its TCRdb copy is limited to in-frame clones, with some not included. The sample has about 60,000 clones, around 80% seen once. Which antigens these TCRs recognize remains unknown. The sample here was PBMCs, taken from a glioma patient whose treatment included an IDH1 peptide vaccine. The receptors originated from a man aged 25-45 years with glioma. The CDR3 runs from the conserved cysteine through the conserved F or W. D genes are given only for firm matches. Clone size, where shown, is once, few, many, or a class for clones that have expanded.

clone_size: NA
v_call: TRBV28
d_call: NA
j_call: TRBJ1-1
cdr3_aa: CASSFGMVGGSLFLGTEAFF
cdr3_nt: TGTGCCAGCAGTTTTGGTATGGTAGGAGGGAGCTTATTCTTGGGGACTGAAGCTTTCTTT

clone_size: NA
v_call: TRBV28
d_call: TRBD2
j_call: TRBJ2-5
cdr3_aa: CASSSMGGIETQYF
cdr3_nt: TGTGCCAGCAGTTCAATGGGGGGGATAGAGACCCAGTACTTC

clone_size: NA
v_call: TRBV28
d_call: TRBD1
j_call: TRBJ2-5
cdr3_aa: CASSPLWTGSRETQYF
cdr3_nt: TGTGCCAGCAGCCCTTTGTGGACAGGGTCTCGGGAGACCCAGTACTTC

clone_size: NA
v_call: TRBV5-1
d_call: TRBD1
j_call: TRBJ1-6
cdr3_aa: CASSEGQGGSPLHF
cdr3_nt: TGCGCCAGCAGTGAAGGACAGGGTGGTTCACCCCTCCACTTT

clone_size: NA
v_call: TRBV5-1
d_call: TRBD1
j_call: TRBJ2-3
cdr3_aa: CASSFRTGRGDTQYF
cdr3_nt: TGCGCCAGCAGCTTCCGGACAGGGAGAGGAGATACGCAGTATTTT

clone_size: NA
v_call: TRBV5-1
d_call: NA
j_call: TRBJ2-1
cdr3_aa: CASSLGDTSNEQFF
cdr3_nt: TGCGCCAGCAGCTTGGGGGACACTAGCAATGAGCAGTTCTTC

clone_size: NA
v_call: TRBV29-1
d_call: NA
j_call: TRBJ2-1
cdr3_aa: CSVHSGDSYNEQFF
cdr3_nt: TGCAGCGTGCATTCAGGGGATTCCTACAATGAGCAGTTCTTC

clone_size: NA
v_call: TRBV21-1
d_call: NA
j_call: TRBJ2-1
cdr3_aa: CASSKWGDRDDNEQFF
cdr3_nt: TGTGCCAGCAGCAAGTGGGGGGACAGGGATGACAATGAGCAGTTCTTC

clone_size: NA
v_call: TRBV2
d_call: NA
j_call: TRBJ2-7
cdr3_aa: CASSERYEQYF
cdr3_nt: TGTGCCAGCAGTGAAAGGTACGAGCAGTACTTC

clone_size: NA
v_call: TRBV28
d_call: NA
j_call: TRBJ1-1
cdr3_aa: CASRPPGRGNTEAFF
cdr3_nt: TGTGCCAGCAGGCCGCCAGGGCGGGGGAACACTGAAGCTTTCTTT

clone_size: NA
v_call: TRBV19
d_call: NA
j_call: TRBJ1-2
cdr3_aa: CASSRARANYGYTF
cdr3_nt: TGTGCCAGTTCGAGGGCAAGGGCTAACTATGGCTACACCTTC

clone_size: NA
v_call: TRBV28
d_call: TRBD2
j_call: TRBJ2-7
cdr3_aa: CASSPRLATYEQYF
cdr3_nt: TGTGCCAGCAGTCCTCGACTAGCGACCTACGAGCAGTACTTC

clone_size: NA
v_call: TRBV7-2
d_call: TRBD1
j_call: TRBJ1-6
cdr3_aa: CASSYGGQTNSPLHF
cdr3_nt: TGTGCCAGCAGCTATGGGGGACAGACGAATTCACCCCTCCACTTT

clone_size: NA
v_call: TRBV28
d_call: NA
j_call: TRBJ1-1
cdr3_aa: CASSMVHTEAFF
cdr3_nt: TGTGCCAGCAGTATGGTACACACTGAAGCTTTCTTT

clone_size: NA
v_call: TRBV7-8
d_call: NA
j_call: TRBJ2-7
cdr3_aa: CASSERLVRSYEQYF
cdr3_nt: TGTGCCAGCAGCGAAAGACTAGTCCGCTCCTACGAGCAGTACTTC

clone_size: NA
v_call: TRBV6-1
d_call: NA
j_call: TRBJ1-1
cdr3_aa: CASSATLENTEAFF
cdr3_nt: TGTGCCAGCAGTGCGACTTTAGAAAACACTGAAGCTTTCTTT

clone_size: few
v_call: TRBV4-2
d_call: NA
j_call: TRBJ1-1
cdr3_aa: CASSKPGTNTEAFF
cdr3_nt: TGTGCCAGCAGCAAACCAGGGACGAACACTGAAGCTTTCTTT

clone_size: NA
v_call: TRBV5-1
d_call: NA
j_call: TRBJ1-1
cdr3_aa: CASSFLGGLTEAFF
cdr3_nt: TGCGCCAGCAGCTTTTTGGGGGGGCTCACTGAAGCTTTCTTT

clone_size: NA
v_call: TRBV30
d_call: NA
j_call: TRBJ2-7
cdr3_aa: CAWSSLYEQYF
cdr3_nt: TGTGCCTGGAGTTCCCTCTACGAGCAGTACTTC

clone_size: NA
v_call: TRBV18
d_call: NA
j_call: TRBJ2-3
cdr3_aa: CASSQTSGSTDTQYF
cdr3_nt: TGTGCCAGCTCCCAAACCTCAGGGTCCACAGATACGCAGTATTTT

clone_size: NA
v_call: TRBV6-1
d_call: TRBD2
j_call: TRBJ2-2
cdr3_aa: CASSELAGGTGELFF
cdr3_nt: TGTGCCAGCAGCGAACTAGCGGGAGGCACCGGGGAGCTGTTTTTT

clone_size: NA
v_call: TRBV28
d_call: NA
j_call: TRBJ1-4
cdr3_aa: CASSKAGGAGREKLFF
cdr3_nt: TGTGCCAGCAGTAAGGCCGGGGGGGCTGGACGAGAAAAACTGTTTTTT

clone_size: NA
v_call: TRBV10-3
d_call: NA
j_call: TRBJ1-1
cdr3_aa: CAISQNRQAEAFF
cdr3_nt: TGTGCCATCAGCCAAAACCGGCAGGCTGAAGCTTTCTTT

clone_size: NA
v_call: TRBV4-3
d_call: NA
j_call: TRBJ2-7
cdr3_aa: CASSQRWRDSYEQYF
cdr3_nt: TGCGCCAGCAGCCAAAGGTGGCGGGACAGCTACGAGCAGTACTTC

clone_size: NA
v_call: TRBV7-7
d_call: NA
j_call: TRBJ2-5
cdr3_aa: CASSSPVQGQETQYF
cdr3_nt: TGTGCCAGCAGCTCCCCTGTCCAAGGACAAGAGACCCAGTACTTC

clone_size: NA
v_call: TRBV6-5
d_call: TRBD1
j_call: TRBJ1-5
cdr3_aa: CASRLTGDSNQPQHF
cdr3_nt: TGTGCCAGCAGGTTGACAGGGGATAGCAATCAGCCCCAGCATTTT

clone_size: few
v_call: TRBV2
d_call: NA
j_call: TRBJ1-1
cdr3_aa: CASRRLNTEAFF
cdr3_nt: TGTGCCAGCAGGAGACTGAACACTGAAGCTTTCTTT

clone_size: NA
v_call: TRBV29-1
d_call: NA
j_call: TRBJ2-3
cdr3_aa: CSVDGGDTQYF
cdr3_nt: TGCAGCGTTGATGGCGGAGATACGCAGTATTTT

clone_size: NA
v_call: TRBV7-9
d_call: TRBD2
j_call: TRBJ2-4
cdr3_aa: CASSLDPTSLIAKNIQYF
cdr3_nt: TGTGCCAGCAGCTTAGACCCGACTAGCCTAATAGCCAAAAACATTCAGTACTTC

clone_size: NA
v_call: TRBV4-3
d_call: NA
j_call: TRBJ2-1
cdr3_aa: CASSQDRAAYNEQFF
cdr3_nt: TGCGCCAGCAGCCAAGATCGCGCGGCTTACAATGAGCAGTTCTTC

clone_size: NA
v_call: TRBV29-1
d_call: TRBD1
j_call: TRBJ1-6
cdr3_aa: CSARTGTNSPLHF
cdr3_nt: TGCAGCGCTAGGACAGGGACCAATTCACCCCTCCACTTT

clone_size: NA
v_call: TRBV5-4
d_call: NA
j_call: TRBJ2-3
cdr3_aa: CASSLDKGSTDTQYF
cdr3_nt: TGTGCCAGCAGCTTGGACAAGGGCAGCACAGATACGCAGTATTTT

clone_size: few
v_call: TRBV13
d_call: NA
j_call: TRBJ2-5
cdr3_aa: CASSSGGFQETQYF
cdr3_nt: TGTGCCAGCAGCTCGGGGGGCTTCCAAGAGACCCAGTACTTC

clone_size: NA
v_call: TRBV27
d_call: NA
j_call: TRBJ1-6
cdr3_aa: CASRNPGNSPLHF
cdr3_nt: TGTGCCAGCCGTAACCCAGGGAATTCACCCCTCCACTTT

clone_size: NA
v_call: TRBV29-1
d_call: NA
j_call: TRBJ1-4
cdr3_aa: CSVAEGGPTKLFF
cdr3_nt: TGCAGCGTGGCGGAAGGTGGCCCTACTAAACTGTTTTTT

clone_size: NA
v_call: TRBV11-2
d_call: NA
j_call: TRBJ1-4
cdr3_aa: CASSLWQENEKLFF
cdr3_nt: TGTGCCAGCAGCTTATGGCAGGAGAATGAAAAACTGTTTTTT

clone_size: NA
v_call: TRBV7-3
d_call: TRBD2
j_call: TRBJ2-5
cdr3_aa: CASSILAGANQETQYF
cdr3_nt: TGTGCCAGCAGCATACTAGCGGGGGCTAACCAAGAGACCCAGTACTTC